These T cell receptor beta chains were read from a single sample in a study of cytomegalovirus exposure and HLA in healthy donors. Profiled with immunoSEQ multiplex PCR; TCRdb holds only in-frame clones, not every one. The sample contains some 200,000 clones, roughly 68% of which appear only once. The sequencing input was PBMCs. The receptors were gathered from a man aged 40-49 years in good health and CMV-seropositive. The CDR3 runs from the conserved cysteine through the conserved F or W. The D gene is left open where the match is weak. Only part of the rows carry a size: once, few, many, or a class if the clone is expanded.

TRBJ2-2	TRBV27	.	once	CASSIRQVNTGELFF	TGTGCCAGCAGTATTCGACAGGTCAACACCGGGGAGCTGTTTTTT
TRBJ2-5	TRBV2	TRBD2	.	CASRTSGGAVWETQYF	TGTGCCAGCAGGACTAGCGGGGGGGCTGTATGGGAGACCCAGTACTTC
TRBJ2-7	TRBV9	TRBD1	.	CASSPRAGTGVPEQYF	TGTGCCAGCAGCCCTCGGGCGGGGACAGGGGTTCCCGAGCAGTACTTC
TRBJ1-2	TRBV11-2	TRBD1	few	CASSLGTGGRYGYTF	TGTGCCAGCAGCTTAGGTACAGGGGGTCGTTATGGCTACACCTTC
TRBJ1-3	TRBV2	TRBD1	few	CASSGQGKNTIYF	TGTGCCAGCAGTGGACAGGGCAAAAACACCATATATTTT
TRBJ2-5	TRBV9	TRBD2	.	CASSQGLEETQYF	TGTGCCAGCAGCCAGGGACTAGAAGAGACCCAGTACTTC
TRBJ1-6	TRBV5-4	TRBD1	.	CASSLGTGGGSPLHF	TGTGCCAGCAGCTTGGGGACAGGGGGTGGTTCACCCCTCCACTTT
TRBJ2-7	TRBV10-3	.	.	CAIRAHSPSYEQYF	TGTGCCATCAGGGCCCATTCCCCCTCCTACGAGCAGTACTTC
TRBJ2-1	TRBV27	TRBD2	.	CASSLVSGDDNEQFF	TGTGCCAGCAGTTTGGTTAGCGGGGATGACAATGAGCAGTTCTTC
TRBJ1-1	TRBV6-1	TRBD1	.	CASSVDRGTEAFF	TGTGCCAGCAGTGTGGACAGGGGCACTGAAGCTTTCTTT
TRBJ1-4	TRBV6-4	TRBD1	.	CASDAAGQGATNEKLFF	TGTGCCAGCGATGCTGCGGGACAGGGTGCAACTAATGAAAAACTGTTTTTT
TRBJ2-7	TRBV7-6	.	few	CASSLVSSIGTLTHEQYF	TGTGCCAGCAGCTTAGTGAGTTCTATCGGGACACTAACCCACGAGCAGTACTTC
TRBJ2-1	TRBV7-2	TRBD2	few	CASSLARLAGGRLFF	TGTGCCAGCAGCTTAGCGCGCCTAGCGGGGGGCAGATTATTCTTC
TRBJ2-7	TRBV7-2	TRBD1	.	CASSPGQGREQYF	TGTGCCAGCAGTCCCGGACAGGGGCGCGAGCAGTACTTC
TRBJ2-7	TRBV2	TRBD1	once	CASSDPGTGVNEQYF	TGTGCCAGCAGTGATCCCGGGACAGGGGTTAACGAGCAGTACTTC
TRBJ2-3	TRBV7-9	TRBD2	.	CASSFTAGGRVDTQYF	TGTGCCAGCAGCTTTACGGCGGGGGGGCGTGTAGATACGCAGTATTTT
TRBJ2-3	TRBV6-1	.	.	CAPHGGADTDTQYF	TGTGCACCCCATGGGGGGGCCGACACAGATACGCAGTATTTT
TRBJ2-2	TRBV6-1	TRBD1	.	CASSETGAFANTGELFF	TGTGCCAGCAGTGAGACAGGGGCTTTCGCGAACACCGGGGAGCTGTTTTTT
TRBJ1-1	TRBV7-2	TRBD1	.	CASSLALGDRVEDTEAFF	TGTGCCAGCAGCTTAGCGCTGGGGGACAGGGTTGAGGACACTGAAGCTTTCTTT
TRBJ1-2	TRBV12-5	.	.	CASDDRDTGGYTF	TGTGCTAGTGACGACCGGGACACAGGTGGCTACACCTTC
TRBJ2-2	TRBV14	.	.	CASSQSLAWLMETGELFF	TGTGCCAGCAGCCAATCTCTTGCGTGGTTGATGGAGACCGGGGAGCTGTTTTTT
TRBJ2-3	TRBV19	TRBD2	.	CASRTSGGTDTQYF	TGTGCCAGCAGGACTAGCGGGGGCACAGATACGCAGTATTTT
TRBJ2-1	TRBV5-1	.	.	CASSSQGIFYNEQFF	TGCGCCAGCAGCTCTCAGGGGATCTTCTACAATGAGCAGTTCTTC
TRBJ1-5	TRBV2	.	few	CASSVGGNQPQHF	TGTGCCAGCAGTGTGGGAGGCAATCAGCCCCAGCATTTT
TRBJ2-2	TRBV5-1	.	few	CASSLAEQGTGELFF	TGCGCCAGCAGCTTGGCAGAGCAGGGGACCGGGGAGCTGTTTTTT
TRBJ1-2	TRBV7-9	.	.	CASSLYGYGYTF	TGTGCCAGCAGCCTCTACGGCTATGGCTACACCTTC
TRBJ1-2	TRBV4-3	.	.	CASSQGNEGYGYTF	TGCGCCAGCAGCCAAGGTAACGAGGGCTATGGCTACACCTTC
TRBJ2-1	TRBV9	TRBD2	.	CASSVKTSGGAVEQFF	TGTGCCAGCAGCGTTAAGACTAGCGGGGGGGCGGTTGAGCAGTTCTTC
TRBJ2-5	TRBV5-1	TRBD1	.	CASSVAGTGVKTQYF	TGCGCCAGCAGCGTTGCGGGGACAGGGGTGAAGACCCAGTACTTC
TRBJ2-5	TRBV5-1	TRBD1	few	CASSRSGTEQETQYF	TGCGCCAGCAGCCGTTCAGGGACAGAGCAAGAGACCCAGTACTTC
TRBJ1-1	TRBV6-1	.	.	CASSLTVNTEAFF	TGTGCCAGCAGTCTAACCGTTAACACTGAAGCTTTCTTT
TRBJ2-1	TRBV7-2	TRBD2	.	CASSLRAGTNSYNEQFF	TGTGCCAGCAGCCTAAGGGCCGGGACTAACTCCTACAATGAGCAGTTCTTC
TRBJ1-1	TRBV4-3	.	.	CASSVSWPSSTEAFF	TGCGCCAGCAGCGTATCTTGGCCTTCTTCCACTGAAGCTTTCTTT
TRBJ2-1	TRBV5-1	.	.	CASSLASSYNEQFF	TGCGCCAGCAGCTTGGCTAGCTCCTACAATGAGCAGTTCTTC
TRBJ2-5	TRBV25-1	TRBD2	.	CASSEGPAGGSETQYF	TGTGCCAGCAGTGAAGGACCAGCGGGGGGGAGCGAGACCCAGTACTTC
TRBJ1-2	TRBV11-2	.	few	CASTQSPTQELNYGYTF	TGTGCCAGCACCCAATCCCCCACACAGGAACTAAACTATGGCTACACCTTC
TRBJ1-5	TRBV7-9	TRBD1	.	CASSSFAPRQGGSNQPQHF	TGTGCCAGCAGCTCCTTCGCCCCCAGACAGGGTGGTAGCAATCAGCCCCAGCATTTT
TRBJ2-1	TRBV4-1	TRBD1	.	CASSPETQGVIEFF	TGCGCCAGCAGCCCCGAAACACAGGGGGTGATCGAGTTCTTC
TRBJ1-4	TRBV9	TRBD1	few	CASNSARDRVSGKLFF	TGTGCCAGCAATTCTGCTCGTGACAGGGTTAGTGGAAAACTGTTTTTT
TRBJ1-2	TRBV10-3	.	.	CAIDPTGNYGYTF	TGTGCCATCGACCCGACTGGGAACTATGGCTACACCTTC
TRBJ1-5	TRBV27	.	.	CASSFGGQAGQPQHF	TGTGCCAGCAGTTTCGGGGGGCAGGCGGGTCAGCCCCAGCATTTT
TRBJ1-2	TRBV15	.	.	CATSLANYGYTF	TGTGCCACCAGCTTAGCTAACTATGGCTACACCTTC
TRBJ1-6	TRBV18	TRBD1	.	CASSPIYDRGQGTYNSPLHF	TGTGCCAGCTCACCGATATACGACAGGGGGCAGGGGACCTATAATTCACCCCTCCACTTT
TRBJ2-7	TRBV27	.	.	CASSPRGGATYEQYF	TGTGCCAGCAGTCCAAGGGGGGGAGCAACCTACGAGCAGTACTTC
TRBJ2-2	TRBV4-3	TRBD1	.	CASSRPPAGQGYTGELFF	TGCGCCAGCAGCCGACCCCCGGCGGGACAGGGGTACACCGGGGAGCTGTTTTTT
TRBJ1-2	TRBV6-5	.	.	CASSRTESSYGYTF	TGTGCCAGCAGCAGGACAGAATCGTCCTATGGCTACACCTTC
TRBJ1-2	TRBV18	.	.	CASSRDLGAASYTF	TGTGCCAGCTCACGCGACCTGGGTGCGGCGAGCTACACCTTC
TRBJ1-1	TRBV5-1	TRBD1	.	CASSSDRGYILGNTEAFF	TGCGCCAGCAGCTCTGACAGGGGCTACATTCTAGGGAACACTGAAGCTTTCTTT